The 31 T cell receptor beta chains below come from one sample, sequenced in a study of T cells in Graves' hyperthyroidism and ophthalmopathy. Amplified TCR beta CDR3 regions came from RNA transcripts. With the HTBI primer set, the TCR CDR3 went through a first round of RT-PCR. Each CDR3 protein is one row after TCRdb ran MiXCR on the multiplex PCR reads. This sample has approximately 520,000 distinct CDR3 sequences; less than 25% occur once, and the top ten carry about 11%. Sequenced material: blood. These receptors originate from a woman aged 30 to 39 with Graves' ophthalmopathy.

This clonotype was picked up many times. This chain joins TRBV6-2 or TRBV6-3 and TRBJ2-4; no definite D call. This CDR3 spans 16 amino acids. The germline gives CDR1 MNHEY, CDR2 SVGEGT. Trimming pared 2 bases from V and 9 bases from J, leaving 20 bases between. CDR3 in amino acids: CASSYGLTQGLGIQYF. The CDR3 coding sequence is TGTGCCAGCAGTTACGGCCTGACCCAAGGGTTAGGCATTCAGTACTTC.

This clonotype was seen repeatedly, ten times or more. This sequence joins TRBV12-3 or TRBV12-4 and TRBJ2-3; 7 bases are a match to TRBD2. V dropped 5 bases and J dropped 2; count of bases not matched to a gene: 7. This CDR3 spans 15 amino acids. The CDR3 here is CASSGWEGNTDTQYF. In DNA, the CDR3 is TGTGCCAGCAGTGGCTGGGAGGGAAACACAGATACGCAGTATTTT.

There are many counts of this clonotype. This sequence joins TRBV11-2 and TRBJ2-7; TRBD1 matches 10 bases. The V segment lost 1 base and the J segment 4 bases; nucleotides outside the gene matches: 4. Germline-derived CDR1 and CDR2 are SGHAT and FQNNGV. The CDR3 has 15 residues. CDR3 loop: CASSLGGTGVYEQYF. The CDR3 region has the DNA TGTGCCAGCAGCTTAGGTGGGACAGGGGTTTACGAGCAGTACTTC.

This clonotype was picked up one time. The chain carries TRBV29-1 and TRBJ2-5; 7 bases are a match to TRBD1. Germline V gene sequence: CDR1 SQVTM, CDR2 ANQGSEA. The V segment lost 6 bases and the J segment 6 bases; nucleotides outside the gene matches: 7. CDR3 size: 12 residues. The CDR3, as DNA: TGCAGCGTGTCGGACAGGTTGCAGACCCAGTACTTC. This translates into CSVSDRLQTQYF.

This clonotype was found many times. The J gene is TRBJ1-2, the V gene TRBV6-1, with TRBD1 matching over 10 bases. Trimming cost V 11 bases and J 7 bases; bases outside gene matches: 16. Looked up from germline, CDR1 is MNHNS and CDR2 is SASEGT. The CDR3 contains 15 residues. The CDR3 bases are TGTGCCGGCCGACCGGGACAGGGGATTATCGGTGGCTACACCTTC. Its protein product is CAGRPGQGIIGGYTF.

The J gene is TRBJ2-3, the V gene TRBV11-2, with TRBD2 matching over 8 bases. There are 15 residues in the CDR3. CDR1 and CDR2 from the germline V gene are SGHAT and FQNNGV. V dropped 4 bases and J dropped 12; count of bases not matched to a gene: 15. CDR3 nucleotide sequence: TGTGCCAGCAGCTCCTCCCCGGCGGCGGGGGGTTCTCAGTATTTT. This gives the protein CASSSSPAAGGSQYF.

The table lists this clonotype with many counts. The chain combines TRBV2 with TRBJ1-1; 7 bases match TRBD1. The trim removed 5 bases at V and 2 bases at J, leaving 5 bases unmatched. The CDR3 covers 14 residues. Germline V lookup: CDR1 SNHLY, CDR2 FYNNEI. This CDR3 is CASSSRDSNTEAFF. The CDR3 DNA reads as TGTGCCAGCAGTAGCCGGGACAGCAACACTGAAGCTTTCTTT.

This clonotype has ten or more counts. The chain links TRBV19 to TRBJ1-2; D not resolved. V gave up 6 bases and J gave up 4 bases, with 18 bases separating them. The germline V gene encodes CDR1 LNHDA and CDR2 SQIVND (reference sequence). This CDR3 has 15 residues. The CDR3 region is CASSPQRLSTYGYTF. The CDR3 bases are TGTGCCAGTAGCCCTCAACGTTTGAGCACCTATGGCTACACCTTC.

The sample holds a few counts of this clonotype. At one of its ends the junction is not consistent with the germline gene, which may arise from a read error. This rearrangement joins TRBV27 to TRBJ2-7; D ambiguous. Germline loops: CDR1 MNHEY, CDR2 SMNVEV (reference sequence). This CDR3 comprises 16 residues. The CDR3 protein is CASSFLWTDEPYEKYF. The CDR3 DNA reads TGTGCCAGCAGTTTTTTGTGGACGGACGAACCCTACGAGAAGTACTTC.

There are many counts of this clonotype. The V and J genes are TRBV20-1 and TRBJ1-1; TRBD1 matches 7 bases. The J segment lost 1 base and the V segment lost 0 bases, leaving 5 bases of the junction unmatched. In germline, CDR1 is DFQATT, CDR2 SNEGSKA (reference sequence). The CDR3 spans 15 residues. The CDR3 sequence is CSARDPSGGNTEAFF. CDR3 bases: TGCAGTGCTAGAGATCCCTCAGGGGGGAACACTGAAGCTTTCTTT.

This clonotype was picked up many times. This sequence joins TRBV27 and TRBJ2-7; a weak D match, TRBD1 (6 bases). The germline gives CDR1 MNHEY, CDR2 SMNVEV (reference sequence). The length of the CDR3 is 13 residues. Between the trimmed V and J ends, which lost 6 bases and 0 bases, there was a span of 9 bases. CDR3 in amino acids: CASRDSLSYEQYF. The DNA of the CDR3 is TGTGCCAGCAGGGACAGCCTCTCCTACGAGCAGTACTTC.

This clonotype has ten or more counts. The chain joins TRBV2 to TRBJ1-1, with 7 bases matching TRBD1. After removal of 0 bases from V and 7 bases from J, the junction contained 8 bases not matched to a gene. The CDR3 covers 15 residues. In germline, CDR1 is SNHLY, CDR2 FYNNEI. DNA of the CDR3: TGTGCCAGCAGTGAAGCACTTGGGACAGAAGGTGAAGCTTTCTTT. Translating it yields CASSEALGTEGEAFF.

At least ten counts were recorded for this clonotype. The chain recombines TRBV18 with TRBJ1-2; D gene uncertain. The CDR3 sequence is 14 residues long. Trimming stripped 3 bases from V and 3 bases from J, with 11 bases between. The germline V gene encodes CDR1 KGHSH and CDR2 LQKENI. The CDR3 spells CASSPGPYDYGYTF. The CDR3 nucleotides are TGTGCCAGCTCACCGGGCCCCTACGACTATGGCTACACCTTC.

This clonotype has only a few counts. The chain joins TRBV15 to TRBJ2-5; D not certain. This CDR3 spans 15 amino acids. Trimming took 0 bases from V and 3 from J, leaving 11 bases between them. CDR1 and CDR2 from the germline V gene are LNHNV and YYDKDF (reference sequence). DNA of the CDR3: TGTGCCACCAGCAGAGATGGGCAGCGAGAAGAGACCCAGTACTTC. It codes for CATSRDGQREETQYF.

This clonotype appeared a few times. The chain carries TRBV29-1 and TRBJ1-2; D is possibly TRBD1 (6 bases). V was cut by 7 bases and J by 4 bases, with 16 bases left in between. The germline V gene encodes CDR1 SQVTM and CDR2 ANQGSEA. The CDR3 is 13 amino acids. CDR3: CSATKTGVYGYTF. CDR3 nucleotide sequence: TGCAGCGCTACAAAGACAGGTGTCTATGGCTACACCTTC.

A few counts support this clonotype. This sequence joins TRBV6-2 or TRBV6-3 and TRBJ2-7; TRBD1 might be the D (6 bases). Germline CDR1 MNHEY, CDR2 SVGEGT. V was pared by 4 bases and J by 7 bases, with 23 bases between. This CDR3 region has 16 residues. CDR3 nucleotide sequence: TGTGCCAGCAGTTTACCCATATCCCGGGACATATCGGAGCAGTACTTC. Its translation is CASSLPISRDISEQYF.

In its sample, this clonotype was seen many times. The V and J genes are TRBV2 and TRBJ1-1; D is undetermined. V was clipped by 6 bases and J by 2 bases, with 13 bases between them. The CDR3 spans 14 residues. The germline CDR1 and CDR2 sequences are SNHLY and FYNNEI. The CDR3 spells CASSELAGNTEAFF. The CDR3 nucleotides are TGTGCCAGCAGCGAGTTGGCGGGCAACACTGAAGCTTTCTTT.

The CDR3 DNA sequence: TGTGCCACCAGCAGTCTGGGGGCCAACGAGCAGTACTTC. Protein: CATSSLGANEQYF. The V call is TRBV15, the J call TRBJ2-7, with D tentatively TRBD1 (6 bases). There are 13 residues in the CDR3. Germline loops: CDR1 LNHNV, CDR2 YYDKDF (reference sequence). V shed 3 bases and J shed 5 bases, with 11 bases lying between them.

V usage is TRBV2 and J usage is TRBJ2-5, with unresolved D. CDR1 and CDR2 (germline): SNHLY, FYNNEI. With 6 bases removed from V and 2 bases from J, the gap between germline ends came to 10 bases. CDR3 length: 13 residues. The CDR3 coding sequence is TGTGCCAGCAGCCAGTCCCAACAAGAGACCCAGTACTTC. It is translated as CASSQSQQETQYF.

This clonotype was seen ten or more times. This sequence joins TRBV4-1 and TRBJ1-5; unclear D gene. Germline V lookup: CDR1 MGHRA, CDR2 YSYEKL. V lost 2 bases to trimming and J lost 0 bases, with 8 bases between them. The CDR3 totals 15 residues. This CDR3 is CASSQLYLSNQPQHF. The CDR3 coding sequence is TGCGCCAGCAGCCAACTCTACCTTAGCAATCAGCCCCAGCATTTT.

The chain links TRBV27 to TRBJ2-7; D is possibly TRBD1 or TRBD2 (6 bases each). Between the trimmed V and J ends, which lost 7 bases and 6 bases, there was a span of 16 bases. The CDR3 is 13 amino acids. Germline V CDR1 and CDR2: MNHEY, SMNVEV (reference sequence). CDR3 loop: CASKRPGATEQYF. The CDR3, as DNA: TGTGCCAGCAAGCGGCCGGGGGCGACCGAGCAGTACTTC.

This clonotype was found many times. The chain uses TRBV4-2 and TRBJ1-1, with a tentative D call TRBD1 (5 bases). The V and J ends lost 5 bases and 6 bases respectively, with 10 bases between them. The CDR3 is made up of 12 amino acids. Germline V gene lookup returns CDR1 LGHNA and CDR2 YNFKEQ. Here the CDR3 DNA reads TGTGCCAGCAGCTCAGGGTCCGCTGAAGCTTTCTTT. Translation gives CASSSGSAEAFF.

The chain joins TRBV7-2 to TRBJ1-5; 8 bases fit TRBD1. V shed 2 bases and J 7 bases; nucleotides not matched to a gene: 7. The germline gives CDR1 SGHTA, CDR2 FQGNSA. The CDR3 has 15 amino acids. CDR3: CASSLMTGDTQPQHF. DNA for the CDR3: TGTGCCAGCAGCTTAATGACAGGGGATACCCAGCCCCAGCATTTT. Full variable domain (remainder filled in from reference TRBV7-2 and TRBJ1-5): GAGVSQSPSNKVTEKGKDVELRCDPISGHTALYWYRQSLGQGLEFLIYFQGNSAPDKSGLPSDRFSAERTGGSVSTLTIQRTQQEDSAVYLCASSLMTGDTQPQHFGDGTRLSIL.

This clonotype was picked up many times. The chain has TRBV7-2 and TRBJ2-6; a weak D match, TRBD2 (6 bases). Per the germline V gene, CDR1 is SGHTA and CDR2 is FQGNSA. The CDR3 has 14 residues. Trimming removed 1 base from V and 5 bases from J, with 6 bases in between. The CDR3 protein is CASSLGGRANVLTF. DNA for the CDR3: TGTGCCAGCAGCTTAGGCGGGAGGGCCAACGTCCTGACTTTC.

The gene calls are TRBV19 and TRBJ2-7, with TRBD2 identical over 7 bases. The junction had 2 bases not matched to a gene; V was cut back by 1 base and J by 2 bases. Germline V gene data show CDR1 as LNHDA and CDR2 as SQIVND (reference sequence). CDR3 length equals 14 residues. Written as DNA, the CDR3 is TGTGCCAGTAGTATAGTCGGGGGGACCTACGAGCAGTACTTC. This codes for CASSIVGGTYEQYF.

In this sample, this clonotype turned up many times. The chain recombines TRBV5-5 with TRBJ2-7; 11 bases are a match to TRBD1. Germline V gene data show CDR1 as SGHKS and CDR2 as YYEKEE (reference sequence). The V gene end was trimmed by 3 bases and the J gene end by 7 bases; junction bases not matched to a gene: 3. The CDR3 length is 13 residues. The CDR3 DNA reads TGTGCCAGCAGCTCTGGGACAGGGGGTGAGCAGTACTTC. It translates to CASSSGTGGEQYF.

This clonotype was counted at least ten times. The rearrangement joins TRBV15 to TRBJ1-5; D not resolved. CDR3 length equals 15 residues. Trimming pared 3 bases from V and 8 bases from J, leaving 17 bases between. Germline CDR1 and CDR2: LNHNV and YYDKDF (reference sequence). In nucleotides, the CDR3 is TGTGCCACCAGCAGGAGGTGGGGAATGCTGGAGCCCCAGCATTTT. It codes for CATSRRWGMLEPQHF.

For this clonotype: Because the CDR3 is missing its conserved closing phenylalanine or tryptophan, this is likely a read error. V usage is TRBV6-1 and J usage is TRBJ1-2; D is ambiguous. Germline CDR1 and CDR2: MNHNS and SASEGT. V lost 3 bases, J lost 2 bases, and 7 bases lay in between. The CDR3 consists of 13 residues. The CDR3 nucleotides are TGTGCCAGCAGTGAGGCTGGGAACTATGGCTACACCCTC. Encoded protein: CASSEAGNYGYTL.

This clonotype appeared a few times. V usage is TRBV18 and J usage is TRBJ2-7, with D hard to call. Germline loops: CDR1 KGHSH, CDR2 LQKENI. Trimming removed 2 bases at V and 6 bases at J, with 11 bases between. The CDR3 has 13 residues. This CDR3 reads CASSPIKSFEQYF. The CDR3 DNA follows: TGTGCCAGCTCACCAATTAAGTCTTTCGAGCAGTACTTC.

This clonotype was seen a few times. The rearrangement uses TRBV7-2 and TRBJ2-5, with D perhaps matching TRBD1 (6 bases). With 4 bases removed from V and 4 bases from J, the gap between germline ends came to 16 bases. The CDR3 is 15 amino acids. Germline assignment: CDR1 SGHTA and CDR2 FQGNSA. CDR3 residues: CASSWGHSVGETQYF. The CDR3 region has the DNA TGTGCCAGCAGCTGGGGACACTCGGTAGGAGAGACCCAGTACTTC.

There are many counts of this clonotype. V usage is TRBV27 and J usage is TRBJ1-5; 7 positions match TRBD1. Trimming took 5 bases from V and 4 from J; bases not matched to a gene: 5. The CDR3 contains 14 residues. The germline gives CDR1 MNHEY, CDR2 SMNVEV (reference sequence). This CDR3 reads CASSGDSINQPQHF. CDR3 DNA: TGTGCCAGCAGTGGGGACAGTATAAATCAGCCCCAGCATTTT.